These T cell receptor beta chains were read from a single sample in a study of breast tumors, draining lymph nodes, adjacent tissues. MiXCR, run by TCRdb on the multiplex PCR reads, gives a single entry per CDR3 protein. Of hundreds of thousands of distinct CDR3 sequences detected, roughly 32% appear once; the ten largest clones hold 1.3% to 1.5%. Source material: axillary lymph node tissue. The origin of the receptors is a female donor with breast cancer. Some clones in this sample may be carry-over from other donors' samples. CDR3s include the opening cysteine and the closing phenylalanine or tryptophan. A D gene is named only where the DNA matches it firmly. The size field is filled for only some rows; it gives once, few, many or a size class.

>TRBJ2-6|NA|TRBV5-4|TRBD1
CASTNTGTAVWGANVLTF
TGTGCCAGCACCAACACCGGGACAGCCGTTTGGGGGGCCAACGTCCTGACTTTC
>TRBJ2-1|NA|TRBV7-9|TRBD2
CASSLDSGRALNEQFF
TGTGCCAGCAGCTTGGATAGCGGGAGGGCCCTCAATGAGCAGTTCTTC
>TRBJ1-4|NA|TRBV7-2|TRBD1
CASSNRGSTNEKLFF
TGTGCCAGCAGTAACAGGGGATCAACTAATGAAAAACTGTTTTTT
>TRBJ2-1|many|TRBV20-1|NA
CSALRPFRLDGQFF
TGCAGTGCTCTTCGTCCCTTTCGGCTGGATGGGCAGTTCTTC
>TRBJ1-1|NA|TRBV30|NA
CAWRGRYTEAFF
TGTGCCTGGAGAGGCCGCTACACTGAAGCTTTCTTT
>TRBJ2-3|few|TRBV27|TRBD2
CASSHPFLAESTDTQYF
TGTGCCAGCAGTCACCCCTTTCTAGCGGAGAGCACAGATACGCAGTATTTT
>TRBJ2-2|many|TRBV7-9|TRBD2
CASTASGTGELFF
TGTGCCAGCACGGCTAGCGGGACCGGGGAGCTGTTTTTT
>TRBJ1-3|once|TRBV28|NA
CALPERSGNTIYF
TGTGCCTTACCGGAGCGCTCTGGAAACACCATATATTTT
>TRBJ1-6|NA|TRBV19|TRBD1
CASRTTGGSPLHF
TGTGCCAGTAGAACGACAGGGGGGTCACCCCTCCACTTT
>TRBJ1-2|few|TRBV2|TRBD1
CASSLTGVGLGYTF
TGTGCCAGCAGTTTGACAGGGGTGGGTCTTGGCTACACCTTC
>TRBJ2-5|many|TRBV5-1|NA
CASSTSQETQYF
TGCGCCAGCAGCACCAGCCAAGAGACCCAGTACTTC
>TRBJ2-1|many|TRBV7-3|TRBD1
CASSLTSSRTGGYNEQFF
TGTGCCAGCAGCTTAACGTCGAGTCGGACAGGGGGCTACAATGAGCAGTTCTTC
>TRBJ2-2|NA|TRBV14|NA
CASSPYRAGTGELFF
TGTGCCAGCAGCCCGTACAGGGCGGGCACCGGGGAGCTGTTTTTT
>TRBJ2-1|many|TRBV7-2|NA
CASRYGGSYNEQFF
TGTGCCAGCCGATACGGGGGCTCCTACAATGAGCAGTTCTTC
>TRBJ2-5|many|TRBV29-1|TRBD1
CSAKDRGRYETQYF
TGCAGCGCCAAGGACAGGGGGCGCTATGAGACCCAGTACTTC
>TRBJ1-3|many|TRBV5-6|NA
CASSLRAGNTIYF
TGTGCCAGCAGCCTCAGGGCTGGAAACACCATATATTTT
>TRBJ2-5|many|TRBV14|NA
CASSQSWGTGKTQYF
TGTGCCAGCAGCCAATCCTGGGGAACGGGAAAGACCCAGTACTTC
>TRBJ2-1|many|TRBV19|NA
CASSQSAGNEQFF
TGTGCCAGTAGTCAGTCGGCGGGCAATGAGCAGTTCTTC
>TRBJ2-7|many|TRBV6-6|TRBD1
CASSYEDRVLFYEQYF
TGTGCCAGCAGTTACGAAGACAGGGTCTTATTCTACGAGCAGTACTTC
>TRBJ2-7|many|TRBV20-1|NA
CSARDRKGTYEQYF
TGCAGTGCTAGAGATAGGAAGGGGACCTACGAGCAGTACTTC
>TRBJ2-5|many|TRBV5-4|TRBD2
CASSSGLAYQETQYF
TGTGCCAGCAGCTCGGGACTAGCGTACCAAGAGACCCAGTACTTC
>TRBJ1-1|few|TRBV11-2|NA
CASKSGHSRGTEAFF
TGTGCCAGTAAAAGTGGACACTCGAGGGGCACTGAAGCTTTCTTT
>TRBJ1-1|NA|TRBV11-2|TRBD1
CASSSSTGRSTEAFF
TGTGCCAGCAGCTCATCGACAGGGCGGAGCACTGAAGCTTTCTTT
>TRBJ2-5|NA|TRBV5-1|NA
CASSFGRVGAQYF
TGCGCCAGCAGCTTCGGACGGGTAGGGGCCCAGTACTTC
>TRBJ1-2|many|TRBV4-1|TRBD1
CASSQDGLGGDYGYTF
TGCGCCAGCAGCCAAGATGGGCTAGGGGGCGACTATGGCTACACCTTC
>TRBJ1-2|NA|TRBV7-2|NA
CASSGGHRGCPF
TGTGCCAGCAGCGGGGGACATCGGGGCTGCCCCTTC
>TRBJ1-2|NA|TRBV4-1|NA
CASSLLEIGYGYTF
TGCGCCAGCAGCCTATTGGAAATAGGCTATGGCTACACCTTC
>TRBJ2-7|once|TRBV3-1|NA
CASRRADEQYF
TGTGCCAGCAGGAGGGCCGACGAGCAGTACTTC
>TRBJ2-3|many|TRBV7-9|NA
CASSLSATTDTQYF
TGTGCCAGCAGCTTAAGTGCTACCACAGATACGCAGTATTTT
>TRBJ2-7|many|TRBV7-9|TRBD1
CASRMGTGAYEQYF
TGTGCCAGCAGGATGGGGACAGGAGCCTACGAGCAGTACTTC
>TRBJ2-7|many|TRBV7-9|NA
CASSSPEGAIARYEQYF
TGTGCCAGCAGTTCACCCGAGGGCGCGATCGCCCGGTACGAGCAGTACTTC
>TRBJ2-2|many|TRBV5-6|NA
CASTSYGELFF
TGTGCCAGCACCTCTTACGGGGAGCTGTTTTTT
>TRBJ2-1|NA|TRBV10-3|TRBD1
CATGQGAYNEQFF
TGTGCCACTGGACAGGGTGCCTACAATGAGCAGTTCTTC
>TRBJ1-1|NA|TRBV11-2|TRBD1
CASSLRVGTVGTEAFF
TGTGCCAGCAGCTTAAGGGTCGGGACAGTGGGAACTGAAGCTTTCTTT
>TRBJ2-3|once|TRBV20-1|TRBD2
CSVEILAGGGPTDTQYF
TGCAGCGTTGAAATACTAGCGGGAGGGGGCCCCACAGATACGCAGTATTTT
>TRBJ2-1|NA|TRBV7-8|TRBD2
CASSLREGRGNEQFF
TGTGCCAGCAGCTTGCGGGAGGGCCGCGGCAATGAGCAGTTCTTC
>TRBJ2-5|many|TRBV18|NA
CASSRPLKQETQYF
TGTGCCAGCTCACGCCCTCTAAAACAAGAGACCCAGTACTTC
>TRBJ2-5|many|TRBV5-6|TRBD1
CASSFLVKGAETQYF
TGTGCCAGCAGCTTCCTGGTTAAGGGGGCCGAGACCCAGTACTTC
>TRBJ2-3|many|TRBV5-4|NA
CASSLGGVDTQYF
TGTGCCAGCAGCTTGGGAGGGGTAGATACGCAGTATTTT
>TRBJ2-2|NA|TRBV15|TRBD2
CATSIAGDTGELFF
TGTGCCACCAGCATAGCGGGGGACACCGGGGAGCTGTTTTTT
>TRBJ2-2|many|TRBV19|TRBD1
CAARTGATNTGELFF
TGTGCCGCCCGGACAGGGGCTACGAACACCGGGGAGCTGTTTTTT
>TRBJ2-3|NA|TRBV7-3|NA
CASSLLGVGSEQYF
TGTGCCAGCAGCTTATTAGGGGTGGGTTCTGAGCAGTATTTT
>TRBJ2-5|NA|TRBV7-8|TRBD2
CASSSGSAGGRTQYF
TGTGCCAGCAGCTCAGGGTCAGCGGGAGGGCGGACCCAGTACTTC
>TRBJ1-2|NA|TRBV6-5|TRBD1
CASSSGGDYGYTF
TGTGCCAGCAGTTCAGGGGGCGACTATGGCTACACCTTC
>TRBJ2-7|many|TRBV6-5|NA
CASSPPGTGGAYEQYF
TGTGCCAGCAGCCCGCCCGGGACCGGCGGGGCCTACGAGCAGTACTTC
>TRBJ2-5|NA|TRBV27|NA
CASSFGRAQYF
TGTGCCAGCAGTTTCGGCCGGGCCCAGTACTTC
>TRBJ2-1|many|TRBV9|TRBD2
CASSPWTSGNEQFF
TGTGCCAGCAGCCCGTGGACTAGCGGTAATGAGCAGTTCTTC
>TRBJ2-7|many|TRBV18|NA
CASSIASTSYEQYF
TGTGCCAGCTCGATAGCGAGTACCTCCTACGAGCAGTACTTC